These 21 T cell receptor beta chains originate from one sample sequenced in a study of blood T cell repertoires in COVID-19. The method was immunoSEQ multiplex PCR; TCRdb's version includes in-frame clones alone and lacks a portion of them. The repertoire has over 90,000 clones, just over 90% of them found once; the top ten carry just over 5%. Sequences were obtained from peripheral blood. Every receptor here comes from a man aged 45-65 years with acute or convalescent COVID-19.

The chain is built from TRBV7-2 and TRBJ1-5; D gene uncertain. V lost 3 bases and J lost 3, with 12 bases in between. The germline V gene has CDR1 SGHTA and CDR2 FQGNSA. The CDR3 sequence is 15 residues long. This CDR3 reads CASSLRIALNQPQHF. The CDR3, as DNA: TGTGCCAGCAGCTTGCGGATCGCTCTCAATCAGCCCCAGCATTTT.

The chain combines TRBV27 with TRBJ2-2, with a possible D match to TRBD1 (6 bases). With 4 bases removed from V and 0 bases from J, the gap between germline ends came to 12 bases. The CDR3 runs 16 residues. Germline assignment: CDR1 MNHEY and CDR2 SMNVEV (reference sequence). The CDR3 DNA reads TGTGCCAGCAGTTCCCGGGACAAAGCGAACACCGGGGAGCTGTTTTTT. Translating gives CASSSRDKANTGELFF.

The chain recombines TRBV9 with TRBJ2-5, with TRBD2 matching over 16 bases. This CDR3 spans 17 amino acids. The trim removed 2 bases at V and 0 bases at J, leaving 1 base unmatched. The germline V gene encodes CDR1 SGDLS and CDR2 YYNGEE. The CDR3 DNA reads TGTGCCAGCAGCGTGGGACTAGCGGGAGGGAACCAAGAGACCCAGTACTTC. Encoded protein: CASSVGLAGGNQETQYF.

This chain links TRBV5-1 with TRBJ2-2; 10 bases align to TRBD2. The germline CDR1 and CDR2 sequences are SGHRS and YFSETQ. V lost 0 bases, J lost 0 bases, and 8 bases stayed unmatched. This CDR3 comprises 19 residues. CDR3 DNA: TGCGCCAGCAGCTTGGAAGGGTTAGCGGGAGGCTCGAACACCGGGGAGCTGTTTTTT. Translation gives CASSLEGLAGGSNTGELFF.

The V and J genes are TRBV11-2 and TRBJ1-2, with TRBD1 identical over 12 bases. The junction had 9 bases not matched to a gene; V was cut back by 7 bases and J by 6 bases. The CDR3 consists of 15 residues. Germline assignment: CDR1 SGHAT and CDR2 FQNNGV. Here the CDR3 reads CASILGQGAADGYTF. Written as DNA, the CDR3 is TGTGCCAGCATCTTGGGACAGGGGGCGGCGGATGGCTACACCTTC.

For the CDR3, the DNA is TGTGCCAGCAGTTTTTCCCCTAGCGGACTCTACGAGCAGTACTTC. It encodes CASSFSPSGLYEQYF. The chain employs TRBV6-2 or TRBV6-3 and TRBJ2-7; 7 bases match TRBD2. J was trimmed by 3 bases and V by 4 bases; bases with no gene match: 9. Germline V gene lookup returns CDR1 MNHEY and CDR2 SVGEGT. There are 15 residues in the CDR3.

This chain links TRBV4-1 with TRBJ2-1, with D tentatively TRBD2 (6 bases). CDR1 and CDR2 from the germline V gene are MGHRA and YSYEKL. The CDR3 is 14 residues long. Trimming took 3 bases from V and 7 from J, leaving 13 bases between them. The CDR3 loop reads CASSHGLLGNEQFF. For the CDR3, the DNA is TGCGCCAGCAGCCACGGACTACTCGGGAATGAGCAGTTCTTC.

The chain employs TRBV6-5 and TRBJ2-7; the match to TRBD1 covers 8 bases. The CDR3 has 14 residues. With V trimmed by 6 bases and J by 4 bases, 8 bases remained unmatched. Germline CDR1 and CDR2: MNHEY and SVGAGI. CDR3 sequence reads: CASSPGQASYEQYF. The DNA for the CDR3 is TGTGCCAGCAGCCCGGGACAGGCTTCGTACGAGCAGTACTTC.

This chain joins TRBV5-1 and TRBJ1-4; D call uncertain. Germline V lookup: CDR1 SGHRS, CDR2 YFSETQ. Trimming cost V 3 bases and J 4 bases, with 13 bases left between them. The CDR3 sequence is 15 residues long. The CDR3 DNA reads TGCGCCAGCAGCTGGTCTGAGGGAGTTAATGAAAAACTGTTTTTT. It yields the protein CASSWSEGVNEKLFF.

The chain combines TRBV5-6 with TRBJ2-2; TRBD1 aligns across 8 bases. Germline-derived CDR1 and CDR2 are SGHDT and YYEEEE. V lost 1 base to trimming and J lost 7 bases; unmatched junction nucleotides: 12. The CDR3 consists of 17 residues. CDR3 residues: CASSLIQPGGKGGELFF. For the CDR3, the DNA is TGTGCCAGCAGCTTGATTCAGCCAGGGGGCAAAGGCGGGGAGCTGTTTTTT.

The rearrangement uses TRBV7-9 and TRBJ1-1; 9 nucleotides line up with TRBD1. The CDR3 sequence is 15 residues long. J lost 4 bases, V lost 4 bases, and 7 bases had no gene match. The V gene's germline CDR1 is SEHNR and CDR2 FQNEAQ (reference sequence). CDR3 DNA: TGTGCCAGCAGCTGGGGGGACAGGGAGAGCACTGAAGCTTTCTTT. Encoded protein: CASSWGDRESTEAFF.

The V gene is TRBV9, the J gene TRBJ2-1, with TRBD2 identical over 12 bases. This CDR3 has 15 residues. V gave up 4 bases and J gave up 6 bases; unmatched junction bases: 5. From germline, CDR1 is SGDLS and CDR2 YYNGEE. In DNA, the CDR3 is TGTGCCAGCAGCCCCCGGACTAGCGGGACCAATGAGCAGTTCTTC. As protein: CASSPRTSGTNEQFF.

CDR3: CASSEVGRGNSPLHF. The DNA of the CDR3 is TGTGCCAGCAGTGAGGTCGGCAGGGGGAATTCACCCCTCCACTTT. J is TRBJ1-6 and V is TRBV2; TRBD1 matches at 7 bases. V was pared by 3 bases and J by 7 bases, with 6 bases of the junction left unmatched. The germline V gene encodes CDR1 SNHLY and CDR2 FYNNEI. This CDR3 region has 15 residues.

The J gene is TRBJ1-2, the V gene TRBV5-4, with 8 bases lining up with TRBD1. The CDR3 length is 13 residues. Germline CDR1 reads SGHNT; CDR2 reads YYREEE (reference sequence). Germline trimming cut 3 bases from V and 5 bases from J; bases unmatched to any gene: 3. This CDR3 is CASSSRTGYGYTF. CDR3 coding DNA: TGTGCCAGCAGCTCCAGGACAGGGTATGGCTACACCTTC.

This rearrangement joins TRBV5-4 to TRBJ1-1; D is unresolved. V was trimmed by 0 bases and J by 4 bases, leaving 10 bases between them. Germline CDR1 and CDR2: SGHNT and YYREEE (reference sequence). This CDR3 is built from 14 residues. CDR3 bases: TGTGCCAGCAGCTTGGTGGGCGTCGGCACTGAAGCTTTCTTT. It translates to CASSLVGVGTEAFF.

This chain joins TRBV24-1 and TRBJ2-3, with 7 bases matching TRBD2. The CDR3 is 17 residues long. After removal of 12 bases from V and 1 base from J, the junction contained 18 bases not matched to a gene. The germline V gene has CDR1 KGHDR and CDR2 SFDVKD. CDR3 nucleotides: TGTGCCTCTCGCCCTGGGCCCCGGGAGGCCCGCACAGATACGCAGTATTTT. Amino acid sequence: CASRPGPREARTDTQYF.

This chain connects TRBV7-8 to TRBJ1-5; D remains unclear. CDR3 length equals 15 residues. Germline CDR1 reads SGHVS; CDR2 reads FQNEAQ. Between the trimmed V and J ends, which lost 1 base and 0 bases, there was a span of 7 bases. CDR3 in amino acids: CASSLGIASNQPQHF. The CDR3 DNA follows: TGTGCCAGCAGCTTAGGTATAGCTAGCAATCAGCCCCAGCATTTT.

The J gene is TRBJ2-7, the V gene TRBV27, with 9 bases aligning to TRBD1. Germline V gene data show CDR1 as MNHEY and CDR2 as SMNVEV (reference sequence). V dropped 6 bases and J dropped 1; count of bases not matched to a gene: 4. The CDR3 length is 14 residues. The CDR3 sequence is CASSWTGVSYEQYF. The CDR3 region has the DNA TGTGCCAGCAGCTGGACAGGGGTTTCCTACGAGCAGTACTTC.

The chain joins TRBV10-3 to TRBJ2-7, with TRBD1 matching 8 bases. Germline V gene data show CDR1 as ENHRY and CDR2 as SYGVKD. Trimming at V came to 6 bases and at J to 7 bases, leaving 14 bases not matched to a gene. This CDR3 has 15 amino acids. CDR3 region: CAIRPGGQGAGEQYF. As DNA, the CDR3 is TGTGCCATCAGACCTGGTGGGCAGGGGGCGGGTGAGCAGTACTTC.

This chain uses TRBV3-1 (or the pseudogene TRBV3-2) with TRBJ1-6, with TRBD1 matching over 8 bases. Germline CDR1 reads LGHDT; CDR2 reads YNNKEL (reference sequence). V shed 5 bases and J 3 bases; nucleotides not matched to a gene: 6. The CDR3 sequence is 16 residues long. The CDR3 bases are TGTGCCAGCAGCTGGAGGGGGACAGGCTATAATTCACCCCTCCACTTT. Amino acid sequence: CASSWRGTGYNSPLHF.

In its sample, this clone was seen a few times. The rearrangement uses TRBV2 and TRBJ1-5, with 9 bases aligning to TRBD1. From germline, CDR1 is SNHLY and CDR2 FYNNEI. The V and J ends lost 5 bases and 4 bases, in that order; junction bases with no gene match: 6. The CDR3 length is 15 residues. CDR3 in amino acids: CASSSTGTGNQPQHF. In DNA, the CDR3 is TGTGCCAGCAGTTCTACCGGGACAGGGAATCAGCCCCAGCATTTT.